These 28 T cell receptor beta chains came from one sample sequenced in a study of T cell changes during pregnancy in multiple sclerosis. Assay: immunoSEQ multiplex PCR; the TCRdb copy retains only in-frame clones and omits some. This table holds tens of thousands of clones, around 93% found once. The starting material was peripheral blood, obtained after pregnancy. The receptor source for this set is a female donor with multiple sclerosis, enrolled in a pregnancy study.

The J gene is TRBJ2-2, the V gene TRBV29-1, with TRBD2 as a possible D gene (5 bases). The CDR3 extends over 15 amino acids. CDR1 and CDR2 (germline): SQVTM, ANQGSEA. V was clipped by 3 bases and J by 3 bases, with 14 bases between them. The CDR3 spells CSVDLGVRDTGELFF. In nucleotides, the CDR3 is TGCAGCGTTGACTTGGGTGTGAGGGACACCGGGGAGCTGTTTTTT.

The chain is built from TRBV9 and TRBJ2-7, with 10 bases aligning to TRBD2. Germline V lookup: CDR1 SGDLS, CDR2 YYNGEE. The CDR3 spans 15 residues. Unmatched junction bases numbered 4, after V lost 2 bases and J lost 2 bases. For the CDR3, the DNA is TGTGCCAGCAGCGTTTCTAGCGGGAGTACCTACGAGCAGTACTTC. As protein: CASSVSSGSTYEQYF.

J is TRBJ2-5 and V is TRBV6-1, with 12 positions matching TRBD2. Germline CDR1 is MNHNS and CDR2 is SASEGT. V was clipped by 2 bases and J by 2 bases; unmatched bases: 0. The CDR3 sequence is 15 residues long. The CDR3 loop is CASSELAGGQETQYF. The CDR3 DNA reads TGTGCCAGCAGTGAACTAGCGGGAGGGCAAGAGACCCAGTACTTC.

The chain links TRBV6-6 to TRBJ2-7; D may be TRBD1 (6 bases). The CDR3 has 15 amino acids. The germline V gene has CDR1 MNHNY and CDR2 SVGAGI (reference sequence). Trimming removed 6 bases at V and 1 base at J, with 16 bases between. CDR3 residues: CASRILQGPSYEQYF. The DNA for the CDR3 is TGTGCCAGCAGAATCCTACAGGGCCCATCCTACGAGCAGTACTTC.

The chain links TRBV13 to TRBJ2-5; 7 positions match TRBD1. Germline trimming cut 5 bases from V and 5 bases from J; bases unmatched to any gene: 20. The CDR3 consists of 18 residues. Per germline, CDR1 PRHDT and CDR2 FYEKMQ (reference sequence). For the CDR3, the DNA is TGTGCCAGCAGCCTTCGGGCGAGAGTGGGACAGCCTATGGAGACCCAGTACTTC. Residues: CASSLRARVGQPMETQYF.

The chain uses TRBV9 and TRBJ2-6, with unresolved D. This CDR3 is 16 amino acids long. Between the trimmed V and J ends, which lost 0 bases and 0 bases, there was a span of 7 bases. Per the germline V gene, CDR1 is SGDLS and CDR2 is YYNGEE. The CDR3 reads CASSVAPGSGANVLTF. CDR3 nucleotides: TGTGCCAGCAGCGTAGCTCCGGGCTCTGGGGCCAACGTCCTGACTTTC.

The CDR3 DNA reads as TGTGCCAGCAGGGGGCAGACAGGGGTTTTGTACATTCAGTACTTC. Its translation is CASRGQTGVLYIQYF. The rearrangement joins TRBV6-1 to TRBJ2-4; 8 nucleotides align to TRBD1. With V trimmed by 6 bases and J by 8 bases, 12 bases remained unmatched. CDR1 and CDR2 from the germline V gene are MNHNS and SASEGT. This CDR3 region has 15 residues.

About this clone: At one end, the junction sequence differs from germline, possibly due to a read error. The chain uses TRBV28 and TRBJ1-2, with 7 positions matching TRBD1. The CDR3 sequence is 14 residues long. Germline lookup yields CDR1 MDHEN and CDR2 SYDVKM. As DNA, the CDR3 is TGTGCCAGCAGTACGATGCCGGGACAGCAAAGACTGAGATTC. This gives the protein CASSTMPGQQRLRF.

This clone was counted only a few times. The rearrangement uses TRBV5-4 and TRBJ1-2, with D hard to call. The V gene lost 0 bases and the J gene lost 4 bases, with 16 bases spanning the gap. Germline-derived CDR1 and CDR2 are SGHNT and YYREEE (reference sequence). The CDR3 runs to 16 residues. In DNA form, the CDR3 reads TGTGCCAGCAGCTTGGCCATATCGGGAACCTTCTATGGCTACACCTTC. Its translation is CASSLAISGTFYGYTF.

This chain joins TRBV21-1 and TRBJ1-2; TRBD1 reflects the table's D call only, with no check against the DNA. TRBV21-1 is a known pseudogene. The CDR3 has 15 residues. The CDR3 DNA follows: TGTGCCAGCAGCACTAAAACCGGGAACAGGGGTGGCTACACCTTC. Amino acid sequence: CASSTKTGNRGGYTF.

For the CDR3, the DNA is TGCGCCAGCAGCTTCGGGACTAGTGGGGGTTACGAGCAGTACTTC. As protein: CASSFGTSGGYEQYF. This sequence joins TRBV5-1 and TRBJ2-7, with 8 bases fitting TRBD2. The germline V gene has CDR1 SGHRS and CDR2 YFSETQ. V was clipped by 2 bases and J by 4 bases; unmatched bases: 8. The length of the CDR3 is 15 residues.

The V gene is TRBV5-1, the J gene TRBJ1-5, with a possible D match to TRBD1 (6 bases). The germline V gene has CDR1 SGHRS and CDR2 YFSETQ. The CDR3 is 17 amino acids. V was shortened by 0 bases and J by 2 bases, with 15 bases between the two germline ends. CDR3 in DNA: TGCGCCAGCAGCTTGGATGTGCCTGAGGGGGGCAATCAGCCCCAGCATTTT. This codes for CASSLDVPEGGNQPQHF. Looking up the rest from reference TRBV5-1 and TRBJ1-5 gives the full variable domain: KAGVTQTPRYLIKTRGQQVTLSCSPISGHRSVSWYQQTPGQGLQFLFEYFSETQRNKGNFPGRFSGRQFSNSRSEMNVSTLELGDSALYLCASSLDVPEGGNQPQHFGDGTRLSIL.

The chain combines TRBV19 with TRBJ1-1, with 8 bases that match TRBD1. CDR3 length: 13 residues. CDR1 and CDR2 from the germline V gene are LNHDA and SQIVND (reference sequence). The J segment lost 5 bases and the V segment lost 7 bases, leaving 6 bases of the junction unmatched. This CDR3 is CASTGQGRTEAFF. The CDR3 DNA follows: TGTGCCAGTACAGGACAGGGTCGGACTGAAGCTTTCTTT. Full variable domain (outside the CDR3, taken from reference TRBV19 and TRBJ1-1): DGGITQSPKYLFRKEGQNVTLSCEQNLNHDAMYWYRQDPGQGLRLIYYSQIVNDFQKGDIAEGYSVSREKKESFPLTVTSAQKNPTAFYLCASTGQGRTEAFFGQGTRLTVV.

This chain uses TRBV6-1 with TRBJ1-6; 8 bases fit TRBD1. The V gene's germline CDR1 is MNHNS and CDR2 SASEGT. Trimming cost V 7 bases and J 10 bases; bases outside gene matches: 3. CDR3 length: 12 amino acids. CDR3 bases: TGTGCCAGCACTACAGGGGGATCACCCCTCCACTTT. Translation gives CASTTGGSPLHF.

This clone has more than one count but fewer than ten. This rearrangement joins TRBV28 to TRBJ1-5, with TRBD1 as a possible D gene (6 bases). This CDR3 has 12 residues. The germline CDR1 and CDR2 sequences are MDHEN and SYDVKM. Trimming removed 6 bases at V and 6 bases at J, with 9 bases between. This chain's CDR3 is CASSSGAQPQHF. For the CDR3, the DNA is TGTGCCAGCAGCTCAGGGGCTCAGCCCCAGCATTTT.

The chain couples TRBV6-6 to TRBJ1-2, with 9 bases lining up with TRBD1. Germline V CDR1 and CDR2: MNHNY, SVGAGI (reference sequence). The V gene end was trimmed by 4 bases and the J gene end by 5 bases; junction bases not matched to a gene: 2. The CDR3 consists of 13 residues. In nucleotides, the CDR3 is TGTGCCAGCAGTTTGGACAGGGGTTATGGCTACACCTTC. This translates into CASSLDRGYGYTF.

This clone was detected only once. The V call is TRBV19, the J call TRBJ1-2; tentatively, D is TRBD1 (6 bases). Trimming shortened V by 3 bases and J by 7 bases, and 12 bases separated the two germline ends. Germline V gene lookup returns CDR1 LNHDA and CDR2 SQIVND (reference sequence). The CDR3 runs 13 residues. CDR3 DNA sequence: TGTGCCAGTAGTATCGGGACAAATAGTGGCTACACCTTC. It specifies CASSIGTNSGYTF.

This chain connects TRBV21-1 to TRBJ1-1; TRBD1 is the table's D call, not checked against the DNA. TRBV21-1 is recorded as a pseudogene. The CDR3 contains 15 residues. In DNA, the CDR3 is TGTGCCAGCAGCAATCCCCGGGACAGAGGTCTGGAAGCTTTCTTT. It specifies CASSNPRDRGLEAFF.

The genes are TRBV6-5 and TRBJ1-1; perhaps TRBD1 as D (6 bases). The germline V and J ends were trimmed by 4 bases and 2 bases, with 11 bases remaining between them. From germline, CDR1 is MNHEY and CDR2 SVGAGI. The CDR3 sequence is 14 residues long. The CDR3 DNA reads TGTGCCAGCAGTTGGAGGACAGTAAACACTGAAGCTTTCTTT. Its translation is CASSWRTVNTEAFF.

The V and J genes are TRBV19 and TRBJ2-7; the D gene is possibly TRBD1 (5 bases). Looked up from germline, CDR1 is LNHDA and CDR2 is SQIVND (reference sequence). This CDR3 contains 15 residues. Trimming cost V 5 bases and J 6 bases, with 20 bases left between them. CDR3 sequence (DNA): TGTGCCAGTAGTCTCCATGGGGCGCCAGTTGCCGAGCAGTACTTC. Translation: CASSLHGAPVAEQYF. Full variable domain (rest looked up from reference TRBV19 and TRBJ2-7): DGGITQSPKYLFRKEGQNVTLSCEQNLNHDAMYWYRQDPGQGLRLIYYSQIVNDFQKGDIAEGYSVSREKKESFPLTVTSAQKNPTAFYLCASSLHGAPVAEQYFGPGTRLTVT.

V gene TRBV7-9 combines with J gene TRBJ2-5, with D perhaps TRBD2 (6 bases). Trimming took 5 bases from V and 5 from J, leaving 15 bases between them. The CDR3 covers 14 residues. Looked up from germline, CDR1 is SEHNR and CDR2 is FQNEAQ (reference sequence). CDR3: CASSPSRERETQYF. The CDR3 DNA is TGTGCCAGCAGCCCTAGTCGGGAGAGGGAGACCCAGTACTTC.

The chain carries TRBV28 and TRBJ1-1, with 8 nucleotides matching TRBD1. Germline V CDR1 and CDR2: MDHEN, SYDVKM. The CDR3 is 14 amino acids. J gave up 0 bases and V 3 bases, and 0 bases lay outside the gene matches. The CDR3: CASSLDRVNTEAFF. CDR3 in DNA: TGTGCCAGCAGTTTGGACAGGGTGAACACTGAAGCTTTCTTT.

This chain connects TRBV7-2 to TRBJ2-5, with a possible D match to TRBD1 (5 bases). The CDR3 totals 13 residues. Germline CDR1 is SGHTA and CDR2 is FQGNSA. Deletions cut 5 bases from V and 3 bases from J, with 10 bases between. The CDR3 DNA is TGTGCCAGCAGCCACGACAGAAAAGAGACCCAGTACTTC. Its protein is CASSHDRKETQYF.

The CDR3 DNA follows: TGTGCCAGCAGCCCAAGTAGATCCACTAGCACAGATACGCAGTATTTT. Translating it yields CASSPSRSTSTDTQYF. The rearrangement links TRBV7-9 to TRBJ2-3; D is ambiguous. Germline V lookup: CDR1 SEHNR, CDR2 FQNEAQ (reference sequence). CDR3 length: 16 amino acids. V gave up 5 bases and J gave up 0 bases, with 15 bases separating them.

The CDR3, as DNA: TGTGCCAGCAGTCCGTACGCGGGACGCGCGACCGGGGAGCTGTTTTTT. Translating gives CASSPYAGRATGELFF. This sequence joins TRBV28 and TRBJ2-2; D might be TRBD2 (6 bases). Between the trimmed V and J ends, which lost 5 bases and 5 bases, there was a span of 18 bases. The CDR3 length is 16 residues. Per germline, CDR1 MDHEN and CDR2 SYDVKM.

V usage is TRBV7-9 and J usage is TRBJ2-7; weak D call: TRBD1 (6 bases). The germline V and J ends were trimmed by 5 bases and 5 bases, with 16 bases remaining between them. Germline-derived CDR1 and CDR2 are SEHNR and FQNEAQ (reference sequence). This CDR3 comprises 14 residues. DNA of the CDR3: TGTGCCAGCAGCCCCCCCGCAGGGGTCCACGAGCAGTACTTC. Residues: CASSPPAGVHEQYF.

The CDR3 reads CSVLLSYNEQFF. The CDR3, as DNA: TGCAGCGTTCTCCTATCCTACAATGAGCAGTTCTTC. The chain links TRBV29-1 to TRBJ2-1; D is unresolved. With 5 bases removed from V and 1 base from J, the gap between germline ends came to 6 bases. Germline values: CDR1 SQVTM, CDR2 ANQGSEA. The CDR3 sequence is 12 residues long.

The V gene is TRBV4-2, the J gene TRBJ2-7; 10 positions match TRBD1. CDR1 and CDR2 from the germline V gene are LGHNA and YNFKEQ. The CDR3 has 16 residues. J lost 7 bases, V lost 0 bases, and 9 bases had no gene match. This chain's CDR3 is CASSQDEGTGDKEQYF. Written as DNA, the CDR3 is TGTGCCAGCAGCCAAGATGAGGGGACAGGGGATAAAGAGCAGTACTTC.